Shown below are 3 T cell receptor beta chains from a single sample sequenced in a study of blood T cell repertoires in COVID-19. The assay was immunoSEQ multiplex PCR, and TCRdb's table has in-frame clones only and misses some. The table includes roughly 260,000 clones, around nine tenths detected once. The sample consisted of PBMCs or T cells enriched from blood (not recorded which). The source is a woman in her late teens or twenties who had recovered from COVID-19.

This clone was counted a single time. The chain recombines TRBV9 with TRBJ1-1, with TRBD1 matching over 8 bases. Unmatched junction bases numbered 19, after V lost 0 bases and J lost 3 bases. Germline lookup yields CDR1 SGDLS and CDR2 YYNGEE. This CDR3 is built from 20 residues. CDR3 in amino acids: CASSVDLGTGTHGFDTEAFF. The CDR3 bases are TGTGCCAGCAGCGTAGACCTGGGGACAGGCACCCACGGGTTCGACACTGAAGCTTTCTTT.

The gene calls are TRBV5-5 and TRBJ1-5; D is uncertain. Per the germline V gene, CDR1 is SGHKS and CDR2 is YYEKEE (reference sequence). Trimming took off 0 bases at V and 0 bases at J, with 7 bases between the two ends. The CDR3 spans 15 residues. The CDR3 DNA follows: TGTGCCAGCAGCTTGGTTCCGAGTAGCAATCAGCCCCAGCATTTT. This translates into CASSLVPSSNQPQHF.

This chain connects TRBV29-1 to TRBJ2-1, with 7 bases lining up with TRBD2. This CDR3 is built from 14 residues. Looked up from germline, CDR1 is SQVTM and CDR2 is ANQGSEA. The trim removed 4 bases at V and 9 bases at J, leaving 12 bases unmatched. The DNA of the CDR3 is TGCAGCGTTGTTCGGCTAGCGGAGGGGAGTGAGCAGTTCTTC. Translation gives CSVVRLAEGSEQFF.